These 20 T cell receptor beta chains were all obtained from the same sample, sequenced in a study of technical replicates of blood from a few donors. Repertoires were generated with immunoSEQ multiplex PCR, while TCRdb's copy carries only in-frame clones and drops some. The table has under 85,000 clones, more than 85% seen once. Sequences were obtained from T cells isolated from PBMCs. The receptors here all came from a human donor in good health. Some clones in this sample may be carry-over from other donors' samples.

The V call is TRBV7-9, the J call TRBJ1-1, with 8 bases aligning to TRBD1. This CDR3 comprises 15 residues. J was trimmed by 3 bases and V by 6 bases; bases with no gene match: 9. The germline gives CDR1 SEHNR, CDR2 FQNEAQ (reference sequence). The CDR3 reads CASSPDRGRDTEAFF. Here the CDR3 DNA reads TGTGCCAGCAGTCCAGACAGGGGTAGGGACACTGAAGCTTTCTTT.

The chain combines TRBV5-1 with TRBJ2-2; D is perhaps TRBD2 (5 bases). Trimming cost V 0 bases and J 6 bases, with 18 bases left between them. The length of the CDR3 is 17 residues. Germline CDR1 and CDR2: SGHRS and YFSETQ. CDR3 residues: CASSLDYIRGFPGELFF. DNA for the CDR3: TGCGCCAGCAGCTTGGATTACATTCGGGGATTTCCCGGGGAGCTGTTTTTT.

This clone was detected only once. The V gene is TRBV5-1, the J gene TRBJ2-5; TRBD2 matches 9 bases. Germline assignment: CDR1 SGHRS and CDR2 YFSETQ. The ends lost 0 bases at V and 5 bases at J; junction bases unmatched: 8. The CDR3 runs 16 residues. In nucleotides, the CDR3 is TGCGCCAGCAGCTTGGGGATAGCGGGAGCCGCGGAGACCCAGTACTTC. Translation: CASSLGIAGAAETQYF. Filled out from reference TRBV5-1 and TRBJ2-5, the complete variable domain reads KAGVTQTPRYLIKTRGQQVTLSCSPISGHRSVSWYQQTPGQGLQFLFEYFSETQRNKGNFPGRFSGRQFSNSRSEMNVSTLELGDSALYLCASSLGIAGAAETQYFGPGTRLLVL.

The chain links TRBV5-6 to TRBJ2-5; 9 positions agree with TRBD1. This CDR3 spans 14 amino acids. The junction had 4 bases not matched to a gene; V was cut back by 2 bases and J by 5 bases. Looked up from germline, CDR1 is SGHDT and CDR2 is YYEEEE. The CDR3 region has the DNA TGTGCCAGCAGCTTCGGGACAGGGTGGGAGACCCAGTACTTC. It specifies CASSFGTGWETQYF.

The chain is built from TRBV6-5 and TRBJ2-7; D may be TRBD1 (5 bases). CDR1 MNHEY and CDR2 SVGAGI come from the germline V gene. The CDR3 runs 13 residues. The V and J ends lost 6 bases and 5 bases respectively, with 14 bases between them. CDR3 DNA sequence: TGTGCCAGCAGACAGCTCCAGGGAAACGAGCAGTACTTC. It yields the protein CASRQLQGNEQYF.

V is TRBV7-9 and J is TRBJ2-5; no clear D gene. CDR3 length: 13 amino acids. Trimming removed 8 bases at V and 2 bases at J, with 12 bases between. In germline, CDR1 is SEHNR, CDR2 FQNEAQ (reference sequence). The CDR3: CASAKPVQETQYF. The CDR3 nucleotides are TGTGCCAGCGCCAAGCCGGTGCAAGAGACCCAGTACTTC. The entire variable domain, with the rest obtained from reference TRBV7-9 and TRBJ2-5, is as follows: DTGVSQNPRHKITKRGQNVTFRCDPISEHNRLYWYRQTLGQGPEFLTYFQNEAQLEKSRLLSDRFSAERPKGSFSTLEIQRTEQGDSAMYLCASAKPVQETQYFGPGTRLLVL.

The rearrangement joins TRBV27 to TRBJ1-5; no reliable D call. The CDR3 extends over 15 amino acids. Deletions cut 5 bases from V and 1 base from J, with 12 bases between. Germline-derived CDR1 and CDR2 are MNHEY and SMNVEV (reference sequence). The CDR3 DNA reads as TGTGCCAGCAGTGATGGAAGCGCGAGCAATCAGCCCCAGCATTTT. The encoded protein is CASSDGSASNQPQHF.

J is TRBJ1-1 and V is TRBV5-8, with D maybe TRBD1 (5 bases). Germline CDR1 and CDR2: SGHTS and YDEGEE. The CDR3 covers 13 residues. The germline V and J ends were trimmed by 4 bases and 10 bases, with 17 bases remaining between them. The CDR3 is CASSPEYGARAFF. Written as DNA, the CDR3 is TGTGCCAGCAGCCCGGAGTATGGGGCCAGAGCTTTCTTT.

The chain recombines TRBV9 with TRBJ2-3; 7 bases are shared with TRBD2. The CDR3 totals 14 residues. Germline CDR1 reads SGDLS; CDR2 reads YYNGEE. V lost 3 bases to trimming and J lost 3 bases; unmatched junction nucleotides: 4. CDR3: CASSASGSTDTQYF. DNA for the CDR3: TGTGCCAGCAGCGCTAGCGGTTCGACAGATACGCAGTATTTT.

The chain combines TRBV21-1 with TRBJ2-4; TRBD1, the table's D call, lacks a check against the DNA. TRBV21-1 is a listed pseudogene. This CDR3 is 19 amino acids long. CDR3 DNA: TGTGCCAGCAGCAAAGCGCTACGAGGACAGAATCTAGCCAAAAACATTCAGTACTTC. The encoded protein is CASSKALRGQNLAKNIQYF.

This clone showed up just once. V usage is TRBV15 and J usage is TRBJ2-3; 8 bases are a match to TRBD2. Germline trimming cut 0 bases from V and 0 bases from J; bases unmatched to any gene: 5. CDR3 length equals 17 residues. Germline V gives CDR1 LNHNV, CDR2 YYDKDF (reference sequence). CDR3 protein: CATSRDILADSTDTQYF. The CDR3 coding sequence is TGTGCCACCAGCAGAGATATACTAGCGGATAGCACAGATACGCAGTATTTT.

V and J are TRBV30 and TRBJ1-1, with 9 bases aligning to TRBD1. CDR3 size: 12 residues. Germline V gene data show CDR1 as GTSNPN and CDR2 as SVGIG (reference sequence). V lost 5 bases to trimming and J lost 3 bases; unmatched junction nucleotides: 1. The CDR3 sequence: CAWDRGYTEAFF. The CDR3 DNA sequence: TGTGCCTGGGACAGGGGGTACACTGAAGCTTTCTTT.

The chain combines TRBV2 with TRBJ2-1; 11 nucleotides line up with TRBD2. The ends lost 6 bases at V and 8 bases at J; junction bases unmatched: 9. Germline V CDR1 and CDR2: SNHLY, FYNNEI. CDR3 length: 15 amino acids. The CDR3 sequence is CASSYTSGRVYEQFF. CDR3 bases: TGTGCCAGCAGCTATACTAGCGGGAGAGTCTATGAGCAGTTCTTC.

The chain uses TRBV28 and TRBJ1-1, with D hard to call. Per germline, CDR1 MDHEN and CDR2 SYDVKM. The CDR3 covers 15 residues. The V end lost 8 bases, the J end lost 0 bases, and 16 bases lay between the germline ends. Here the CDR3 DNA reads TGTGCCAGCCTCAAACTGGACGGGATGAACACTGAAGCTTTCTTT. Residues: CASLKLDGMNTEAFF.

The count of this clone is one. The chain uses TRBV11-3 and TRBJ1-1, with 7 positions matching TRBD1. CDR3 size: 12 residues. The germline CDR1 and CDR2 sequences are SGHNT and YENEEA. The V gene end was trimmed by 5 bases and the J gene end by 11 bases; junction bases not matched to a gene: 8. The CDR3 sequence is CASSITGVVAFF. CDR3 in DNA: TGTGCCAGCAGCATCACAGGGGTAGTGGCTTTCTTT.

The chain joins TRBV7-9 to TRBJ1-4; tentative D call: TRBD1 (6 bases). CDR3 length: 15 residues. Per germline, CDR1 SEHNR and CDR2 FQNEAQ (reference sequence). V was trimmed by 2 bases and J by 8 bases, leaving 15 bases between them. In DNA form, the CDR3 reads TGTGCCAGCAGCTTAATTGGGGGCGTGGGCGAAAAACTGTTTTTT. Protein: CASSLIGGVGEKLFF.

This chain links TRBV19 with TRBJ1-1, with no clear D. There are 13 residues in the CDR3. Trimming cost V 3 bases and J 1 base, with 6 bases left between them. Germline V gene sequence: CDR1 LNHDA, CDR2 SQIVND (reference sequence). The CDR3 sequence: CASSMQQNTEAFF. CDR3 nucleotides: TGTGCCAGTAGTATGCAACAGAACACTGAAGCTTTCTTT.

This chain connects TRBV7-2 to TRBJ2-3, with TRBD2 matching over 14 bases. CDR1 SGHTA and CDR2 FQGNSA come from the germline V gene. Trimming cost V 5 bases and J 7 bases; bases outside gene matches: 8. This CDR3 spans 16 amino acids. The CDR3 region has the DNA TGTGCCAGCAGCATCGGACTAGCGGGGGGCTCACATACGCAGTATTTT. This codes for CASSIGLAGGSHTQYF.

The chain recombines TRBV14 with TRBJ2-3; no clear D. The CDR3 has 16 amino acids. The germline V and J ends were trimmed by 0 bases and 4 bases, with 14 bases remaining between them. The germline V gene encodes CDR1 SGHDN and CDR2 FVKESK. CDR3: CASSQELDPRADTQYF. In nucleotides, the CDR3 is TGTGCCAGCAGCCAAGAGCTAGACCCACGCGCAGATACGCAGTATTTT.

The rearrangement joins TRBV2 to TRBJ1-2; 7 bases map to TRBD1. The CDR3 has 17 amino acids. Germline V gives CDR1 SNHLY, CDR2 FYNNEI. J gave up 5 bases and V 1 base, and 13 bases lay outside the gene matches. CDR3 protein: CASSEGGGFLNNYGYTF. The CDR3 DNA reads as TGTGCCAGCAGTGAAGGAGGGGGCTTCCTCAACAATTATGGCTACACCTTC.